This T cell receptor beta chain was sequenced for a study of blood T cells in healthy people across ages. Study-level results: Naive CD4+ cell counts and diversity both ran higher in long-lived than in aged donors. Unsorted PBMCs blocked a conclusive comparison of naive and antigen-experienced cells.

Then a second PCR, running roughly 7 to 12 cycles, was carried out with a sample-barcoded 5' primer and a J-beta primer mix. Each cDNA molecule carried a tag from a template-switch adaptor that contained 12 random nucleotides. TCRdb independently ran MiXCR on the 5' RACE reads; one entry per CDR3 protein. The sample consists of some 1.6 million distinct CDR3 sequences, about 32% of them appearing once. The V and J ends lost 0 bases and 7 bases respectively, with 11 bases between them. The CDR3 sequence is 14 residues long. CDR1 SGDLS and CDR2 YYNGEE come from the germline V gene. This clonotype was found a few times. The antigen remains undetermined.

The sample consisted of blood. The V gene is TRBV9, the J gene TRBJ2-1; D possibly corresponds to TRBD2 (5 bases). The source of this sequence is a woman aged 30 to 39 in good health. The CDR3 DNA sequence: TGTGCCAGCAGCGTAGGGGGAAGCGGTAATGAGCAGTTCTTC. Translated: CASSVGGSGNEQFF.